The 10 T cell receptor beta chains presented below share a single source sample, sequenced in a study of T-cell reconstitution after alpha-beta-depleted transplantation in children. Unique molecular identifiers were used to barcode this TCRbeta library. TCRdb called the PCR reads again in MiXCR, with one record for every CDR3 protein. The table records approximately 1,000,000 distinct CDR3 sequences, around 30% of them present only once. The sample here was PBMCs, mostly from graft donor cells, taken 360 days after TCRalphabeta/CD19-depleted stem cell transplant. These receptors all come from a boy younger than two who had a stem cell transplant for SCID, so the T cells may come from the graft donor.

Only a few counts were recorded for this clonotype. The CDR3 DNA reads TGTGCCAGTAGTATCGGGTATAGCACAGATACGCAGTATTTT. Encoded protein: CASSIGYSTDTQYF. The rearrangement uses TRBV19 and TRBJ2-3; the D is unclear. The CDR3 covers 14 residues. Trimming pared 3 bases from V and 0 bases from J, leaving 7 bases between. From germline, CDR1 is LNHDA and CDR2 SQIVND (reference sequence).

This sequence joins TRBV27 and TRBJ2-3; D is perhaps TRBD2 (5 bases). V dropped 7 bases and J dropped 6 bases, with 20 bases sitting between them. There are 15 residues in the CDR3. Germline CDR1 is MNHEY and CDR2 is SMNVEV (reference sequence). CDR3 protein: CASTPSGNPGDTQYF. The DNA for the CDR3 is TGTGCCAGCACCCCGTCTGGCAACCCGGGGGATACGCAGTATTTT.

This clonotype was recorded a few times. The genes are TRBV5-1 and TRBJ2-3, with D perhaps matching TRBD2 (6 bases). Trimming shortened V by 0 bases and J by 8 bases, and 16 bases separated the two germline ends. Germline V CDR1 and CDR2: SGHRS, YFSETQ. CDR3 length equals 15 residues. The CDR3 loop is CASSLGTTPRGTQYF. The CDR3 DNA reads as TGCGCCAGCAGCTTGGGGACTACTCCGCGTGGTACGCAGTATTTT. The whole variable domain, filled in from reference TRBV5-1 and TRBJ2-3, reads KAGVTQTPRYLIKTRGQQVTLSCSPISGHRSVSWYQQTPGQGLQFLFEYFSETQRNKGNFPGRFSGRQFSNSRSEMNVSTLELGDSALYLCASSLGTTPRGTQYFGPGTRLTVL.

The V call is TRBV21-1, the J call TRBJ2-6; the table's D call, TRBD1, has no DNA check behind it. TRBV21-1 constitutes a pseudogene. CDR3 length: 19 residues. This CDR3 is CASSTAKGDRVSGANVLTF. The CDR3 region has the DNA TGTGCCAGCAGCACAGCAAAGGGGGACAGGGTCTCTGGGGCCAACGTCCTGACTTTC.

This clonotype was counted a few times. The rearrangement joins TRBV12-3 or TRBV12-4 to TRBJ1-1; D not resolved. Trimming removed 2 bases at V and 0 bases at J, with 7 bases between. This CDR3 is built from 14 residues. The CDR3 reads CASSLRWMNTEAFF. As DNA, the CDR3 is TGTGCCAGCAGTTTAAGGTGGATGAACACTGAAGCTTTCTTT.

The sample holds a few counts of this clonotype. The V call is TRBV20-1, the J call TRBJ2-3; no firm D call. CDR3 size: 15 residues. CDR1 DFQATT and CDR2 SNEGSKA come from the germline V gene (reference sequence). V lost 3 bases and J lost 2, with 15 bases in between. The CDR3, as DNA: TGCAGTGCTAGGGTGACGTCTCCTCTCACAGATACGCAGTATTTT. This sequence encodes CSARVTSPLTDTQYF.

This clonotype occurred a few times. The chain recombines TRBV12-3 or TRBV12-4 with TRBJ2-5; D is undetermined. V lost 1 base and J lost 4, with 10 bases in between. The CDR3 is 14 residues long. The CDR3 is CASSLGATRETQYF. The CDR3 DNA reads TGTGCCAGCAGTTTAGGGGCGACGAGAGAGACCCAGTACTTC.

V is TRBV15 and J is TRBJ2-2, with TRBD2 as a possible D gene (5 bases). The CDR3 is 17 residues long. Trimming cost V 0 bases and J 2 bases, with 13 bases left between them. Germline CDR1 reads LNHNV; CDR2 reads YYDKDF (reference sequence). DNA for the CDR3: TGTGCCACCAGCAGAGATAGTGGACTCGTAAACACCGGGGAGCTGTTTTTT. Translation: CATSRDSGLVNTGELFF.

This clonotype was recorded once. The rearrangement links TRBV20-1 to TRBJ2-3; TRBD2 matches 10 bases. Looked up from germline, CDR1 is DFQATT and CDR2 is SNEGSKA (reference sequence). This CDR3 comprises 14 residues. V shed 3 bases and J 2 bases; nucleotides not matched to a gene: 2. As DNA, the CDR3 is TGCAGTGCTAGTACTAGCGGGGACACAGATACGCAGTATTTT. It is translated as CSASTSGDTDTQYF.

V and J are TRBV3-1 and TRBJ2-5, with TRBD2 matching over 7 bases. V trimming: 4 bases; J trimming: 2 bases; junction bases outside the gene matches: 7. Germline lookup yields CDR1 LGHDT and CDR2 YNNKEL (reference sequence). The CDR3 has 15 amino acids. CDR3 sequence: CASSLHGGGQETQYF. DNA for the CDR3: TGTGCCAGCAGCCTACACGGCGGGGGTCAAGAGACCCAGTACTTC.